Each of the 4 T cell receptor beta chains below was sequenced from the same sample in a study of OX40 agonist ivuxolimab in advanced cancers. Assay: immunoSEQ multiplex PCR; the TCRdb copy retains only in-frame clones and omits some. Of around 71,000 clones listed, roughly 86% are singletons. Source: CD4+ or CD8+ T cells sorted from blood, taken in a trial of the OX40 agonist ivuxolimab. The receptors were gathered from an adult with an advanced solid tumor such as melanoma, head and neck, liver or kidney cancer.

This chain joins TRBV27 and TRBJ1-2, with D tentatively TRBD1 (5 bases). The V gene lost 5 bases and the J gene lost 3 bases, with 13 bases spanning the gap. This CDR3 contains 14 residues. The V gene's germline CDR1 is MNHEY and CDR2 SMNVEV (reference sequence). The CDR3 coding sequence is TGTGCCAGCAGTCTCGGGGCCTGGGACTATGGCTACACCTTC. As protein: CASSLGAWDYGYTF.

CDR3 bases: TGTGCCATCAGTGAGGGTGGGGCTGCTTATGGGGAGCTGTTTTTT. Translating gives CAISEGGAAYGELFF. The chain links TRBV10-3 to TRBJ2-2, with a possible D match to TRBD1 (5 bases). The CDR3 sequence is 15 residues long. Germline assignment: CDR1 ENHRY and CDR2 SYGVKD. The V end was cut by 2 bases, the J end by 8 bases, with 15 bases between.

The chain is built from TRBV5-4 and TRBJ1-2, with no clear D. CDR1 SGHNT and CDR2 YYREEE come from the germline V gene (reference sequence). The CDR3 covers 13 residues. Deletions cut 0 bases from V and 4 bases from J, with 7 bases between. The CDR3 spells CASSLGAVYGYTF. The CDR3 nucleotides are TGTGCCAGCAGCTTGGGGGCGGTCTATGGCTACACCTTC.

The chain couples TRBV4-2 to TRBJ1-1; 8 bases match TRBD1. In germline, CDR1 is LGHNA, CDR2 YNFKEQ. V dropped 4 bases and J dropped 1; count of bases not matched to a gene: 5. CDR3 length: 15 residues. The CDR3, as DNA: TGTGCCAGCAGCCGTTCCGGGACAGGGAACACTGAAGCTTTCTTT. Its protein product is CASSRSGTGNTEAFF.